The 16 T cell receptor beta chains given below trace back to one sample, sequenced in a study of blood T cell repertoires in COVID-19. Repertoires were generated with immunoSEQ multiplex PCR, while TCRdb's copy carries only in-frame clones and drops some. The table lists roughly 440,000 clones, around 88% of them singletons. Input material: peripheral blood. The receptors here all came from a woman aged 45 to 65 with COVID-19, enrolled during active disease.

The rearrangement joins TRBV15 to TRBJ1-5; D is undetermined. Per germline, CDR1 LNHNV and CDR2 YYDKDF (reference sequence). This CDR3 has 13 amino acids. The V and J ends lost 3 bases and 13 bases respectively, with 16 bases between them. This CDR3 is CATSSTRREIQHF. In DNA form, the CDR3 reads TGTGCCACCAGCAGCACGAGAAGGGAGATACAGCATTTT.

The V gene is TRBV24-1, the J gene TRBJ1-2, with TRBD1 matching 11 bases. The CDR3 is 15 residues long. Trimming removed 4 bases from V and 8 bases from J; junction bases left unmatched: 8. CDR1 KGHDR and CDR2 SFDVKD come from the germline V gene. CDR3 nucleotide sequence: TGTGCCACCAGTGACCCGGACAGGGGGCTTGACGGCTACACCTTC. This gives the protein CATSDPDRGLDGYTF.

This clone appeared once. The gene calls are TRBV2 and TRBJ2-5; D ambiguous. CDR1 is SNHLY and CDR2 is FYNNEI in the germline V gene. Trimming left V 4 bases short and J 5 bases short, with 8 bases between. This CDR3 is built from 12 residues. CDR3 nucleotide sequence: TGTGCCAGCAGTGTTGTCGGGGAGACCCAGTACTTC. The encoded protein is CASSVVGETQYF. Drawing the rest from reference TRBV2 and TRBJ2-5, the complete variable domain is EPEVTQTPSHQVTQMGQEVILRCVPISNHLYFYWYRQILGQKVEFLVSFYNNEISEKSEIFDDQFSVERPDGSNFTLKIRSTKLEDSAMYFCASSVVGETQYFGPGTRLLVL.

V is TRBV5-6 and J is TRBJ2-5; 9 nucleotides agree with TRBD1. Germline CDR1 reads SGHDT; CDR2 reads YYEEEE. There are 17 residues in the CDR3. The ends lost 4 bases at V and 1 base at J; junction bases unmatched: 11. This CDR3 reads CASSPIRDRVRQETQYF. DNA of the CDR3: TGTGCCAGCAGCCCGATCCGGGACAGGGTACGCCAAGAGACCCAGTACTTC.

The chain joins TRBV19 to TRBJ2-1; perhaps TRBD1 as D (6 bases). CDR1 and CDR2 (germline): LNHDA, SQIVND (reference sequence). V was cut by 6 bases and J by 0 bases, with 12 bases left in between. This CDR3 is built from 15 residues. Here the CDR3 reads CASSPTGGSYNEQFF. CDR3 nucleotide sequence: TGTGCCAGTAGCCCGACAGGAGGCTCCTACAATGAGCAGTTCTTC.

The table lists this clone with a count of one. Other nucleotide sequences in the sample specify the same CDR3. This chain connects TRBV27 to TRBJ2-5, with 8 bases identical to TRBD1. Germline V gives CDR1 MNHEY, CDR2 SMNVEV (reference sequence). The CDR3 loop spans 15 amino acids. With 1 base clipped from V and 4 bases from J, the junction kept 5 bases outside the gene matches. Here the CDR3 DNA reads TGTGCCAGCAGTTTATTGGCAGGGGGCGGAGAGACCCAGTACTTC. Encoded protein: CASSLLAGGGETQYF.

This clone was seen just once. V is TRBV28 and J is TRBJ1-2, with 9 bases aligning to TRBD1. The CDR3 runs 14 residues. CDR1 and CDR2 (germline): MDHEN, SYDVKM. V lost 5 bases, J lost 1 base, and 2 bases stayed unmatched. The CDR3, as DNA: TGTGCCAGCAGTCGACAGGGGGGTAACTATGGCTACACCTTC. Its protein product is CASSRQGGNYGYTF.

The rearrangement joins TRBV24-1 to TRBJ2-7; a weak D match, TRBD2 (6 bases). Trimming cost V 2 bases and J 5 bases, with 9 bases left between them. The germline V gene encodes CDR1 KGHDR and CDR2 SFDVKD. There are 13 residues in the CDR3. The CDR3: CATSDWGDDEQYF. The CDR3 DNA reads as TGTGCCACCAGTGATTGGGGGGACGACGAGCAGTACTTC.

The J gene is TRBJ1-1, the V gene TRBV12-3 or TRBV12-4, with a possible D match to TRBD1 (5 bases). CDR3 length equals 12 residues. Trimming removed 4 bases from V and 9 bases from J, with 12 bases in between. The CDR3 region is CASSSQGRKAFF. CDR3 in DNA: TGTGCCAGCAGTTCCCAGGGTCGGAAAGCTTTCTTT.

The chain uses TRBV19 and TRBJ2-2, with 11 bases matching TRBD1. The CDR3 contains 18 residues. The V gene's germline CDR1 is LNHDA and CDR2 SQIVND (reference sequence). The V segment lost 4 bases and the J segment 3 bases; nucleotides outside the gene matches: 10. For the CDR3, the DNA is TGTGCCAGTAGTAGGCCTCTTCCGGGACAGGGGGACACCGGGGAGCTGTTTTTT. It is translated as CASSRPLPGQGDTGELFF.

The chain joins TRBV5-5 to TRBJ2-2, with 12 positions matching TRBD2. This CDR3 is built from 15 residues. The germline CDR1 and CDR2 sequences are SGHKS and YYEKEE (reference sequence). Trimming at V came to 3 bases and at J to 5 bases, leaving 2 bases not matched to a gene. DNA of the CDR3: TGTGCCAGCAGCTCCGGACTAGCGGGGACCGGGGAGCTGTTTTTT. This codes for CASSSGLAGTGELFF.

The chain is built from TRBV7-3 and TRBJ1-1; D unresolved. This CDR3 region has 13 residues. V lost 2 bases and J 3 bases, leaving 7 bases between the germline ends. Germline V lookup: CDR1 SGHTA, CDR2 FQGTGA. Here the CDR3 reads CASSLSQDTEAFF. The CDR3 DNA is TGTGCCAGCAGCTTATCTCAGGACACTGAAGCTTTCTTT.

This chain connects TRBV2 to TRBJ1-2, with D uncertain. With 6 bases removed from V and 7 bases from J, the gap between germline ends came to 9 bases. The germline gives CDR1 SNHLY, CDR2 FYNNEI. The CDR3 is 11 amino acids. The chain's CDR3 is CASRESGGYTF. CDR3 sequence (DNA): TGTGCCAGCAGGGAAAGCGGTGGCTACACCTTC.

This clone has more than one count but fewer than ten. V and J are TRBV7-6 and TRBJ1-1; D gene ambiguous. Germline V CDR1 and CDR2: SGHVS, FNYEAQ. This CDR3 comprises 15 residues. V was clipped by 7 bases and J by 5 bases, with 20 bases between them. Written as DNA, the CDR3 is TGTGCCAGCACAAGCTTAAGTCGGGGAGGAACTGAAGCTTTCTTT. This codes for CASTSLSRGGTEAFF.

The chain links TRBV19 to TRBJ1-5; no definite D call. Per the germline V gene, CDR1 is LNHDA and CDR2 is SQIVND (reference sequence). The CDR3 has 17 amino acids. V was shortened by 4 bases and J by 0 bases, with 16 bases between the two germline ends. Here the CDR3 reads CASSTGDLFYSNQPQHF. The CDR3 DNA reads TGTGCCAGTAGTACCGGGGATCTATTCTATAGCAATCAGCCCCAGCATTTT.

Written as DNA, the CDR3 is TGTGCCAGTAGCGCGTTGGAGCCCCAGCATTTT. The encoded protein is CASSALEPQHF. The rearrangement joins TRBV19 to TRBJ1-5; D gene ambiguous. Trimming pared 6 bases from V and 8 bases from J, leaving 8 bases between. The CDR3 is 11 amino acids. CDR1 and CDR2 (germline): LNHDA, SQIVND (reference sequence).